The sequence of this T cell receptor (beta chain) was determined in a study of T cell responses to AZD1222 COVID-19 vaccine. Broader study findings: Targeting of unmutated variant regions was reportedly seen in nearly half of spike-specific TCRs.

Assay used: immunoSEQ multiplex PCR; TCRdb lists only in-frame clones, some missing. The data show about 76,000 clones, with roughly 80% seen just once and 25% to 30% held by the top ten. The germline CDR1 and CDR2 sequences are LGHDT and YNNKEL (reference sequence). The germline V and J ends were trimmed by 0 bases and 6 bases, with 11 bases remaining between them. The CDR3 length is 14 residues. At least ten counts were recorded for this clone. What it binds is unknown. This material consisted of peripheral blood, taken 28 days after the second dose of the MenACWY control vaccine. The receptor was isolated from an adult who received the MenACWY meningococcal vaccine as a control. The chain employs TRBV3-1 (or the pseudogene TRBV3-2) and TRBJ1-1; D is undetermined. In DNA form, the CDR3 reads TGTGCCAGCAGCCAAGATCCGGCCACGGCTGAAGCTTTCTTT. Protein product: CASSQDPATAEAFF.